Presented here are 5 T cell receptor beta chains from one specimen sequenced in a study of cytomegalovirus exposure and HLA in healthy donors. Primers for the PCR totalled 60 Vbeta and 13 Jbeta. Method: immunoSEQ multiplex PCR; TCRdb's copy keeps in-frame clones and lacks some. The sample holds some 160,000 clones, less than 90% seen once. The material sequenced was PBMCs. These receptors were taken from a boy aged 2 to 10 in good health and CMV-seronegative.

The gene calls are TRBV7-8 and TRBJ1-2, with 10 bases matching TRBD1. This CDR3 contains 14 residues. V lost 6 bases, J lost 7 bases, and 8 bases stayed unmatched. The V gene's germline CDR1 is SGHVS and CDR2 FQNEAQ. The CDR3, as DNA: TGTGCCAGCAGGGACGGGACAGGGGAGTCTGGCTACACCTTC. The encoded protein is CASRDGTGESGYTF.

The CDR3 reads CASKRGRENTEAFF. The CDR3 region has the DNA TGTGCCAGCAAAAGGGGGCGGGAGAACACTGAAGCTTTCTTT. This chain uses TRBV9 with TRBJ1-1; 7 positions agree with TRBD1. Looked up from germline, CDR1 is SGDLS and CDR2 is YYNGEE. The V and J ends lost 6 bases and 1 base, in that order; junction bases with no gene match: 6. The CDR3 spans 14 residues.

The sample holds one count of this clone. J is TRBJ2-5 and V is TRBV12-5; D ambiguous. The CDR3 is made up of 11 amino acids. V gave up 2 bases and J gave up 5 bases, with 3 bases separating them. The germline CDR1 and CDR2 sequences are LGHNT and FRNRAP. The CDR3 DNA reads TGTGCTAGTGGTTTGTCGGAGACCCAGTACTTC. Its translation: CASGLSETQYF.

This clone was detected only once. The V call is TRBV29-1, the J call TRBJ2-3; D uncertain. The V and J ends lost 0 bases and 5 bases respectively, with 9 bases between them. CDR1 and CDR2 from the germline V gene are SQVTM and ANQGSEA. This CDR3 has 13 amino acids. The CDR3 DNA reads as TGCAGCGTTGAAGAGCGAGACAAAGATACGCAGTATTTT. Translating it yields CSVEERDKDTQYF.

The CDR3 spells CASRTAGGEQYF. The CDR3 DNA is TGTGCCAGTCGCACCGCGGGTGGCGAGCAGTACTTC. The J gene is TRBJ2-7, the V gene TRBV19; weak D call: TRBD2 (5 bases). The CDR3 runs 12 residues. The ends were cut back, 8 bases at V and 6 bases at J, with 14 bases in the middle. Germline CDR1 is LNHDA and CDR2 is SQIVND (reference sequence).